This TCR beta chain was captured in a study of naive CD8 T cells in extremely preterm neonates (dated by TCRdb to 2016 to 2017). Looking at the study overall: The study compared TCRbeta CDR3 repertoires of sorted naive CD8+ T cells across four age groups: extremely preterm neonates, term neonates, young children and adults.

Concerning this clone: The antigen this receptor binds is unknown. No much larger clonotype is one base removed from it; base qualities were not supplied.

Study-level results and caveats: A small sample size and variable productive template counts among preterm samples were noted by the authors as limitations. Preterm CDR3s were shorter, with fewer N additions and less junctional trimming, and were closer to germline than those of older groups. Significantly lower iChao1 richness than in all other age groups (p < 0.05) and an even clone distribution were observed in preterm neonates, indicating a less rich repertoire. A larger fraction of CDR3 nucleotide sequences was shared among preterm neonates (around 2.5%) than among term neonates (about 0.4%), young children (approximately 0.03%) and adults (about 0.01%). To track T cell development within individuals, the authors urged prospective longitudinal studies of preterm and term neonates.

Taken from cysteine to phenylalanine, the CDR3 has 15 residues. This entry keeps only the CDR3 DNA: 45 bases, framed from base 1. CDR1 and CDR2 are drawn from the germline V gene: SGDLS, YYNGEE. Compared with germline, V lacks 4 bases and J lacks 0 bases; bases without a gene match: 3. TCRbeta CDR3 regions were amplified from genomic DNA by a two-step, bias-controlled multiplex PCR. Primers specific for every TRBV and TRBJ gene segment were used in the multiplex PCR. The immunoSEQ Assay was used to generate TCRbeta repertoire data. The source study handled its data this way. To merge closely related sequences, reads went through filtering and clustering using a relative-frequency ratio and a modified nearest-neighbor algorithm. The V, D and J gene assignments for CDR3 sequences were based on IMGT annotation. Template counts were corrected for PCR amplification bias by normalization and were quantified against synthetic TCR CDR3 analog sequences. Only unique productive sequences, defined as in-frame CDR3 sequences without stop codons, were included in the analyses. The immunoSEQ Analyzer software was used to compute clonality, defined as 1 minus Pielou's evenness, and iChao1 richness. Statistical tests were run in JMP, with either Student's t-test or a non-parametric test chosen according to Shapiro-Wilk normality results. Here the immuneACCESS table is served through TCRdb, limited to in-frame sequences with V and J called. Missing clones are a known gap in these copies; in checked studies unresolved V genes cover under half, and the rest lacks a known reason. The V and J calls and clone size come from that table; D and trimming were worked out from the DNA. Recorded for this sample are more than 5,000 clones; 95% to 99% of them occurred a single time. More than 0.4% of the sample goes to the ten largest clones.

Four or five elective full-term cesarean deliveries at roughly 37-42 weeks of gestation, with no labor and no rupture of membranes, were the source of the term cord blood. The study excluded pregnancies involving fetal demise, active maternal HSV infection or known maternal HIV infection. A FACSAria III cell sorter was used to sort live, Annexin V-negative naive CD8+ T cells (CD3+CD8+CD45RA+CCR7+). Between roughly 20,000 and 100,000 naive CD8+ T cells were sorted per sample. Mixed venous-arterial cord blood was collected with preassembled standardized sampling kits. Cord blood stayed at room temperature and was processed within 4 hours after collection. Ficoll-Paque density gradient centrifugation was used to isolate mononuclear cells from diluted blood. Before sorting, mononuclear cells were cryopreserved in roughly 10% DMSO plus 90% FBS and kept long term at -150 degrees C. After thawing, cells were stained with Annexin V along with antibodies against CD3, CD8, CCR7 and CD45RA. The DNeasy Blood and Tissue Kit was used to extract genomic DNA from sorted cell pellets that had been snap-frozen.

The TCR sequence derives from a newborn in good health. The chain joins TRBV9 to TRBJ2-1; 8 nucleotides in the junction match TRBD2. The sequenced sample was naive CD8+ T cells from cord blood. The DNA sequence reads TGTGCCAGCAGCCCGAGCGGGAGCTCCTACAATGAGCAGTTCTTC. The translation is CASSPSGSSYNEQFF.